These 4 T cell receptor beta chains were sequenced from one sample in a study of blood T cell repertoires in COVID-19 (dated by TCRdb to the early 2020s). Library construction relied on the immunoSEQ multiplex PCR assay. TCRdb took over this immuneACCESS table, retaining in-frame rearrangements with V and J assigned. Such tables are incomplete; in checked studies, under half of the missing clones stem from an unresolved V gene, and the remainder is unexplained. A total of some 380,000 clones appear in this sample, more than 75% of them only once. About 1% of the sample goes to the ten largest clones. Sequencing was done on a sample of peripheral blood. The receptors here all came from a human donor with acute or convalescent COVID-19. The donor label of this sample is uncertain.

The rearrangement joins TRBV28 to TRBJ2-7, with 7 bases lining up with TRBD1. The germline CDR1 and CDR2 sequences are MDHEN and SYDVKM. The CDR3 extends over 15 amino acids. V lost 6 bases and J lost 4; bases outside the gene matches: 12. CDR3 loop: CASSSLGQVRYEQYF. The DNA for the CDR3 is TGTGCCAGCAGCTCACTTGGACAGGTTCGGTACGAGCAGTACTTC.

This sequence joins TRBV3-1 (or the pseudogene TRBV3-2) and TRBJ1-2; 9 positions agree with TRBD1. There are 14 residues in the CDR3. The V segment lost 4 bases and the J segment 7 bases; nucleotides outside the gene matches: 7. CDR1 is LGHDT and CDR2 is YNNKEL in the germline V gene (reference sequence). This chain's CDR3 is CASSPRDREGGYTF. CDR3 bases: TGTGCCAGCAGCCCCCGGGACAGGGAGGGTGGCTACACCTTC.

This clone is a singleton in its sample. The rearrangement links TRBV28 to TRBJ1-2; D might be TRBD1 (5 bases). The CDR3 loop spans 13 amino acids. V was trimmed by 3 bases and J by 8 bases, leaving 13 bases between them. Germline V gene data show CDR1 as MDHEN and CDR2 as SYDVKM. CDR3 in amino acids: CASSLTATRGYTF. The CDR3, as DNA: TGTGCCAGCAGTTTGACAGCGACCAGGGGCTACACCTTC.

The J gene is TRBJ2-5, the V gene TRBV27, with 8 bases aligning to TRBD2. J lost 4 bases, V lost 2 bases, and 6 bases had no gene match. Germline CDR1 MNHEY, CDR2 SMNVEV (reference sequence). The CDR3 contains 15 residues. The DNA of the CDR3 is TGTGCCAGCAGTTTAGTAGCGGGGTCGGGAGAGACCCAGTACTTC. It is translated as CASSLVAGSGETQYF.